The clone carrying this TCR beta chain was seen a handful of times. The antigen is not known. This CDR3 spans 16 amino acids. CDR1 and CDR2 from the germline V gene are SGDLS and YYNGEE. V shed 0 bases, J shed 2 bases, and the junction held 8 bases outside the gene matches. This entry is derived from a study of T-cell memory formation after mild COVID-19. Looking at the study overall: In these data, TCR clusters were largely donor specific.

It was 5'RACE with constant-segment primers that produced the TCR alpha and TCR beta cDNA libraries, which carried sample barcodes and UMIs. TCRdb redid the calling of the 5' RACE reads with MiXCR, one entry per CDR3 protein. This sample has about 140,000 distinct CDR3 sequences, with roughly 15% found just once. Whole-study results and caveats: There was no confirmation that second-wave clones peaking on day 37 were SARS-CoV-2 specific.

Sample: PBMCs or a T cell subset sorted from them (not recorded which). This chain connects TRBV9 to TRBJ2-7; 7 positions match TRBD2. This sequence was found in an adult woman who had mild COVID-19 (a few samples of this study predate the infection). Cell type and time point are not known. The chain's CDR3 is CASSVGGGVTAYEQYF. The CDR3, as DNA: TGTGCCAGCAGCGTAGGGGGGGGAGTCACTGCCTACGAGCAGTACTTC.